These 28 T cell receptor beta chains share one sample of origin, sequenced in a study of T-cell reconstitution after alpha-beta-depleted transplantation in children (dated by TCRdb to about 2016). The protocol used for the library was PCR. The sample was run on an Illumina HiSeq 2500. TCR library preparation used molecular barcoding, with unique molecular identifiers applied to normalize quantification of the TCRbeta repertoire. The public reads were quality trimmed at Q25 with fastp and then assembled into clones with MiXCR by TCRdb, keeping productive beta chains. Here each entry gathers all rows of one CDR3 protein and keeps the most common genes and DNA. For this sample the table gives approximately 350,000 distinct CDR3 sequences, of which 9% to 12% were detected only once. The ten largest clonotypes hold around 2.3% of the sample. The sample in question was PBMCs from the stem cell graft donor, obtained from the stem cell graft. The receptor set was obtained from a human donor who donated a stem cell graft to a child with acute lymphoblastic leukemia.

The chain employs TRBV5-5 and TRBJ1-4; TRBD1 might be the D (6 bases). Trimming pared 3 bases from V and 2 bases from J, leaving 14 bases between. CDR1 SGHKS and CDR2 YYEKEE come from the germline V gene (reference sequence). CDR3 length: 16 residues. The CDR3 coding sequence is TGTGCCAGCAGCTGGGCCGAAGGGGGGACTAATGAAAAACTGTTTTTT. Translating it yields CASSWAEGGTNEKLFF.

This clonotype has at least ten counts. This chain links TRBV20-1 with TRBJ1-5; D ambiguous. The CDR3 covers 13 residues. V was cut by 0 bases and J by 6 bases, with 9 bases left in between. Looked up from germline, CDR1 is DFQATT and CDR2 is SNEGSKA (reference sequence). The CDR3 nucleotides read TGCAGTGCTAGAGATCAGAGAGGTCAGCCCCAGCATTTT. Amino acids: CSARDQRGQPQHF.

This clonotype was observed at least ten times. The rearrangement links TRBV5-5 to TRBJ2-3; D unresolved. This CDR3 has 15 residues. Germline-derived CDR1 and CDR2 are SGHKS and YYEKEE (reference sequence). V lost 4 bases and J lost 2, with 14 bases in between. This chain's CDR3 is CASSLGFGNTDTQYF. DNA of the CDR3: TGTGCCAGCAGCCTAGGTTTTGGGAACACAGATACGCAGTATTTT. Drawing the rest from reference TRBV5-5 and TRBJ2-3, the complete variable domain is DAGVTQSPTHLIKTRGQQVTLRCSPISGHKSVSWYQQVLGQGPQFIFQYYEKEERGRGNFPDRFSARQFPNYSSELNVNALLLGDSALYLCASSLGFGNTDTQYFGPGTRLTVL.

This clonotype was seen at least ten times. The rearrangement uses TRBV28 and TRBJ2-1; D perhaps matches TRBD1 (6 bases). Germline assignment: CDR1 MDHEN and CDR2 SYDVKM. The CDR3 covers 14 residues. V shed 5 bases and J shed 4 bases, with 12 bases lying between them. This CDR3 is CASSPRTAYNEQFF. The CDR3 nucleotides read TGTGCCAGCAGTCCCCGGACAGCGTACAATGAGCAGTTCTTC.

This clonotype occurred a few times. The rearrangement uses TRBV20-1 and TRBJ2-1; D is possibly TRBD1 (5 bases). Trimming took 3 bases from V and 0 from J, leaving 12 bases between them. Germline-derived CDR1 and CDR2 are DFQATT and SNEGSKA (reference sequence). This CDR3 region has 15 residues. The CDR3 sequence is CSARGMDNSYNEQFF. CDR3 bases: TGCAGTGCTAGGGGCATGGACAACTCCTACAATGAGCAGTTCTTC.

This clonotype came up a few times. The V and J genes are TRBV19 and TRBJ2-1; D is possibly TRBD1 or TRBD2 (6 bases each). Germline-derived CDR1 and CDR2 are LNHDA and SQIVND (reference sequence). V gave up 6 bases and J gave up 6 bases, with 18 bases separating them. This CDR3 has 15 residues. Here the CDR3 reads CASSKRDLGGNEQFF. In DNA form, the CDR3 reads TGTGCCAGTAGCAAACGGGACTTAGGGGGCAATGAGCAGTTCTTC.

This clonotype was counted only a few times. The genes are TRBV27 and TRBJ2-5; D ambiguous. Germline loops: CDR1 MNHEY, CDR2 SMNVEV (reference sequence). This CDR3 contains 15 residues. V was clipped by 2 bases and J by 7 bases, with 17 bases between them. This CDR3 reads CASSLTLGGSGTQYF. CDR3 bases: TGTGCCAGCAGTTTAACCCTTGGTGGATCCGGGACCCAGTACTTC.

As regards this clonotype: This may be a read error, as it is one base from a much larger clone. The final CDR3 position lacks the conserved phenylalanine or tryptophan, pointing to a likely read error. The V call is TRBV7-2, the J call TRBJ2-3; 12 bases line up with TRBD1. This CDR3 spans 16 amino acids. Germline trimming cut 3 bases from V and 3 bases from J; bases unmatched to any gene: 4. Germline loops: CDR1 SGHTA, CDR2 FQGNSA. CDR3 amino acids: CASSFPGQGATDTQYL. In DNA form, the CDR3 reads TGTGCCAGCAGCTTCCCGGGACAGGGGGCAACAGATACGCAGTATTTG.

The rearrangement joins TRBV7-9 to TRBJ1-2, with 9 nucleotides matching TRBD1. Looked up from germline, CDR1 is SEHNR and CDR2 is FQNEAQ (reference sequence). The CDR3 extends over 15 amino acids. Germline trimming cut 3 bases from V and 4 bases from J; bases unmatched to any gene: 6. DNA of the CDR3: TGTGCCAGCAGCTTGGACAGGGGACTTGCCTATGGCTACACCTTC. This translates into CASSLDRGLAYGYTF.

This clonotype was seen ten or more times. This sequence joins TRBV7-9 and TRBJ1-1; TRBD1 might be the D (6 bases). The CDR3 has 12 amino acids. Per germline, CDR1 SEHNR and CDR2 FQNEAQ (reference sequence). V was cut by 5 bases and J by 6 bases, with 10 bases left in between. The CDR3 loop reads CASSQGGAEAFF. CDR3 DNA: TGTGCCAGCAGCCAAGGGGGGGCTGAAGCTTTCTTT.

V gene TRBV7-9 combines with J gene TRBJ2-3; D is ambiguous. This CDR3 contains 15 residues. The ends were cut back, 10 bases at V and 0 bases at J, with 17 bases in the middle. Per germline, CDR1 SEHNR and CDR2 FQNEAQ (reference sequence). In nucleotides, the CDR3 is TGTGCCACCCCCCCCGCAGAAACTAGCACAGATACGCAGTATTTT. This gives the protein CATPPAETSTDTQYF.

This chain links TRBV20-1 with TRBJ2-5; no clear D gene. V was clipped by 6 bases and J by 4 bases, with 21 bases between them. The CDR3 runs to 15 residues. Germline assignment: CDR1 DFQATT and CDR2 SNEGSKA (reference sequence). The CDR3 protein is CSARPGGVIAETQYF. CDR3 bases: TGCAGTGCCCGACCCGGTGGAGTCATCGCAGAGACCCAGTACTTC.

The rearrangement links TRBV7-9 to TRBJ2-1; tentative D call: TRBD1 (6 bases). The V end lost 5 bases, the J end lost 12 bases, and 14 bases lay between the germline ends. CDR1 and CDR2 from the germline V gene are SEHNR and FQNEAQ (reference sequence). CDR3 length: 12 residues. The CDR3, as DNA: TGTGCCAGCAGCCCCCCAGGGGAGCGGCAGTTCTTC. This codes for CASSPPGERQFF.

The V call is TRBV5-1, the J call TRBJ2-3; 11 bases agree with TRBD1. V trimming: 3 bases; J trimming: 2 bases; junction bases outside the gene matches: 5. CDR3 size: 16 residues. Germline V gene sequence: CDR1 SGHRS, CDR2 YFSETQ. CDR3 residues: CASSSGQGVITDTQYF. CDR3 nucleotide sequence: TGCGCCAGCAGCTCGGGACAGGGGGTGATCACAGATACGCAGTATTTT.

V usage is TRBV12-3 or TRBV12-4 and J usage is TRBJ2-3; 8 bases match TRBD1. Germline trimming cut 5 bases from V and 0 bases from J; bases unmatched to any gene: 4. This CDR3 is built from 15 residues. The CDR3 bases are TGTGCCAGCAGTGGCCGGGACAGGAGCACAGATACGCAGTATTTT. This sequence encodes CASSGRDRSTDTQYF.

This clonotype was seen a handful of times. The chain has TRBV15 and TRBJ2-5; 8 nucleotides align to TRBD1. CDR3 size: 14 residues. The trim removed 4 bases at V and 5 bases at J, leaving 6 bases unmatched. From germline, CDR1 is LNHNV and CDR2 YYDKDF (reference sequence). The CDR3 coding sequence is TGTGCCACCAGCACAACCCCAGGGGGCGAGACCCAGTACTTC. Protein: CATSTTPGGETQYF.

This clonotype was picked up a small number of times. V is TRBV9 and J is TRBJ1-6, with 11 bases matching TRBD1. There are 17 residues in the CDR3. V lost 4 bases, J lost 7 bases, and 10 bases stayed unmatched. CDR1 SGDLS and CDR2 YYNGEE come from the germline V gene. CDR3 sequence (DNA): TGTGCCAGCAGCAACTCGGACAGGGGGCTTTCGAATTCACCCCTCCACTTT. Translated: CASSNSDRGLSNSPLHF.

This chain connects TRBV4-1 to TRBJ2-2; 10 bases align to TRBD2. V lost 1 base to trimming and J lost 6 bases; unmatched junction nucleotides: 11. The CDR3 is 18 amino acids. Germline V lookup: CDR1 MGHRA, CDR2 YSYEKL. The CDR3: CASSQALAGEHGAGELFF. The CDR3 DNA reads as TGCGCCAGCAGCCAAGCGCTAGCGGGAGAACATGGCGCCGGGGAGCTGTTTTTT.

This clonotype was counted at least ten times. The chain recombines TRBV28 with TRBJ1-1; 10 bases are a match to TRBD1. The CDR3 has 15 amino acids. The V gene's germline CDR1 is MDHEN and CDR2 SYDVKM. Trimming cost V 8 bases and J 0 bases; bases outside gene matches: 6. CDR3 nucleotides: TGTGCCAGCGGCCGGACAGGGGGGATGAACACTGAAGCTTTCTTT. This encodes CASGRTGGMNTEAFF. The whole variable domain, remainder taken from reference TRBV28 and TRBJ1-1, is DVKVTQSSRYLVKRTGEKVFLECVQDMDHENMFWYRQDPGLGLRLIYFSYDVKMKEKGDIPEGYSVSREKKERFSLILESASTNQTSMYLCASGRTGGMNTEAFFGQGTRLTVV.

This chain uses TRBV28 with TRBJ2-1; perhaps TRBD1 as D (7 bases). The CDR3 runs to 12 residues. Looked up from germline, CDR1 is MDHEN and CDR2 is SYDVKM. V gave up 7 bases and J gave up 10 bases, with 14 bases separating them. The CDR3: CASTLPGGEQFF. CDR3 DNA sequence: TGTGCCAGCACCCTACCAGGGGGGGAGCAGTTCTTC.

In its sample, this clonotype was seen a few times. The chain has TRBV7-2 and TRBJ1-1, with 8 bases that match TRBD1. The CDR3 has 15 amino acids. J gave up 4 bases and V 5 bases, and 9 bases lay outside the gene matches. The V gene's germline CDR1 is SGHTA and CDR2 FQGNSA. CDR3 bases: TGTGCCAGCAGCGTTGGGGACAGGAGAGGCACTGAAGCTTTCTTT. Protein product: CASSVGDRRGTEAFF.

The rearrangement uses TRBV5-1 and TRBJ2-3; 8 bases fit TRBD1. Per the germline V gene, CDR1 is SGHRS and CDR2 is YFSETQ. The CDR3 has 14 amino acids. Losses at the gene ends were 5 bases for V and 5 bases for J; bases not matched to a gene: 7. The CDR3 is CASRWTGTGDTQYF. The CDR3 DNA follows: TGCGCCAGCAGATGGACAGGGACAGGAGATACGCAGTATTTT.

This CDR3 is CASSLLAPSTDTQYF. The CDR3 nucleotides read TGTGCCAGCAGCTTACTAGCGCCAAGCACAGATACGCAGTATTTT. V usage is TRBV7-8 and J usage is TRBJ2-3; TRBD2 might be the D (6 bases). The ends were cut back, 2 bases at V and 0 bases at J, with 9 bases in the middle. CDR1 SGHVS and CDR2 FQNEAQ come from the germline V gene. CDR3 length equals 15 residues.

The rearrangement links TRBV11-2 to TRBJ2-1; TRBD1 or TRBD2 may be the D gene (5 bases each). Trimming cost V 3 bases and J 3 bases, with 15 bases left between them. Germline V gene data show CDR1 as SGHAT and CDR2 as FQNNGV. The CDR3 sequence is 16 residues long. In DNA form, the CDR3 reads TGTGCCAGCAGCTTTTTAAAGAGGGGTTACTACAATGAGCAGTTCTTC. Translation: CASSFLKRGYYNEQFF.

Comments on this clonotype: A junction end diverges from the germline sequence, so it may reflect a read error. The chain uses TRBV27 and TRBJ2-7; a weak D match, TRBD2 (5 bases). CDR3 length: 15 amino acids. Germline lookup yields CDR1 MNHEY and CDR2 SMNVEV (reference sequence). The CDR3, as DNA: TGTTCCAGCAGTTCGAGGGCCCTAGATTCCAACGAGCAGTACTTC. This encodes CSSSSRALDSNEQYF.

This clonotype was observed at least ten times. V gene TRBV6-5 combines with J gene TRBJ2-1; a possible D gene is TRBD1 (5 bases). In germline, CDR1 is MNHEY, CDR2 SVGAGI. Trimming shortened V by 2 bases and J by 1 base, and 15 bases separated the two germline ends. The CDR3 extends over 17 amino acids. CDR3 nucleotides: TGTGCCAGCAGTTACATGGGTACAGGACAATCCTACAATGAGCAGTTCTTC. As protein: CASSYMGTGQSYNEQFF.

This clonotype has just a few counts. The chain carries TRBV28 and TRBJ2-3; D gene unclear. V was clipped by 1 base and J by 0 bases, with 5 bases between them. Germline V gives CDR1 MDHEN, CDR2 SYDVKM. The CDR3 loop spans 14 amino acids. CDR3 residues: CASSLYPSTDTQYF. The CDR3, as DNA: TGTGCCAGCAGTTTATACCCAAGCACAGATACGCAGTATTTT.

This clonotype came up many times. The V gene is TRBV12-3 or TRBV12-4, the J gene TRBJ2-5, with 7 bases identical to TRBD1. The junction had 3 bases not matched to a gene; V was cut back by 0 bases and J by 5 bases. The length of the CDR3 is 14 residues. CDR3 region: CASSLAGGAETQYF. The CDR3 DNA follows: TGTGCCAGCAGTTTAGCAGGGGGCGCGGAGACCCAGTACTTC.